The 8 T cell receptor beta chains below were found in one sample sequenced in a study of blood T cell repertoires in COVID-19. Generated by immunoSEQ multiplex PCR, the TCRdb table keeps only in-frame clones and is missing some. The data contain fewer than 250,000 clones, 88% of them seen just once; the ten biggest clones take up under 2%. The sample taken for sequencing was peripheral blood. The receptors here all came from a man between 70 and 80 years old with acute or convalescent COVID-19.

This clone was observed a single time. The chain links TRBV19 to TRBJ2-7, with D unresolved. This CDR3 is 14 amino acids long. Germline CDR1 is LNHDA and CDR2 is SQIVND (reference sequence). V was cut by 4 bases and J by 0 bases, with 10 bases left in between. The chain's CDR3 is CASSSRGSSYEQYF. CDR3 coding DNA: TGTGCCAGTAGTAGTAGAGGTAGCTCCTACGAGCAGTACTTC.

The rearrangement links TRBV6-5 to TRBJ1-3; D is possibly TRBD1 (6 bases). V was clipped by 8 bases and J by 0 bases, with 11 bases between them. This CDR3 contains 14 residues. Germline V gene sequence: CDR1 MNHEY, CDR2 SVGAGI. CDR3 coding DNA: TGTGCCAGCGCACAGGGAGACTCTGGAAACACCATATATTTT. It encodes CASAQGDSGNTIYF.

The table lists this clone with a count of one. The CDR3 is CASSPQRGTYNEQFF. CDR3 DNA sequence: TGTGCCAGCAGCCCCCAGCGCGGAACCTACAATGAGCAGTTCTTC. The V gene is TRBV7-3, the J gene TRBJ2-1; D unresolved. Germline CDR1 and CDR2: SGHTA and FQGTGA. CDR3 length equals 15 residues. Trimming removed 5 bases at V and 2 bases at J, with 13 bases between.

This chain links TRBV3-1 (or the pseudogene TRBV3-2) with TRBJ2-3; no firm D call. V was trimmed by 4 bases and J by 2 bases, leaving 7 bases between them. The V gene's germline CDR1 is LGHDT and CDR2 YNNKEL (reference sequence). This CDR3 is 13 amino acids long. Here the CDR3 DNA reads TGTGCCAGCAGCCTCCTTTCCACAGATACGCAGTATTTT. This translates into CASSLLSTDTQYF.

The chain employs TRBV5-1 and TRBJ2-2; a weak D match, TRBD1 (6 bases). The CDR3 sequence is 14 residues long. V was clipped by 5 bases and J by 3 bases, with 11 bases between them. Germline CDR1 is SGHRS and CDR2 is YFSETQ. CDR3 bases: TGCGCCAGCAGTTCGGGGACACACACCGGGGAGCTGTTTTTT. Translation: CASSSGTHTGELFF.

A note on this clone: The same CDR3 arises from other DNA sequences in this sample as well. This chain joins TRBV5-4 and TRBJ2-5, with TRBD1 identical over 7 bases. With 7 bases clipped from V and 2 bases from J, the junction kept 11 bases outside the gene matches. CDR1 is SGHNT, CDR2 YYREEE, per germline (reference sequence). This CDR3 comprises 15 residues. For the CDR3, the DNA is TGTGCCAGCTCCTCTGGTGGGACAGTGCAAGAGACCCAGTACTTC. This encodes CASSSGGTVQETQYF.

CDR3 residues: CATSDFGPEQETQYF. Written as DNA, the CDR3 is TGTGCCACCAGTGATTTTGGTCCAGAACAAGAGACCCAGTACTTC. The chain recombines TRBV24-1 with TRBJ2-5; unclear D gene. V lost 1 base to trimming and J lost 2 bases, with 10 bases between them. This CDR3 region has 15 residues. In germline, CDR1 is KGHDR, CDR2 SFDVKD.

The V gene is TRBV5-1, the J gene TRBJ2-7; the D gene is possibly TRBD2 (5 bases). V was pared by 1 base and J by 5 bases, with 13 bases between. This CDR3 contains 14 residues. Germline CDR1 and CDR2: SGHRS and YFSETQ. CDR3: CASSLSPPRDEQYF. The CDR3 nucleotides are TGCGCCAGCAGCTTGTCCCCCCCGCGGGACGAGCAGTACTTC.